This T cell receptor (beta chain) came from a study of CD8+ T cells in alopecia areata (dated by TCRdb to about 2018). About the study as a whole: High-throughput TCRbeta sequencing was used to examine T cell clonal expansion in alopecia areata in both the C3H/HeJ mouse model and human patients. Scalp clonality was compared across normal scalp (n=4), patchy alopecia areata scalp (n=8), and alopecia totalis/universalis scalp (n=8). RNA was extracted with the PAXgene miRNA kit for fixed scalp, the miRNeasy kit for PBMCs, and the RNeasy kit for mouse skin. TCRbeta CDR3 regions were amplified by immunoSEQ multiplex PCR with 35 Vbeta forward and 13 Jbeta reverse primers. Scalp tissue and sorted CD4+ and CD8+ peripheral blood T cells from patchy and totalis/universalis alopecia areata patients and from healthy controls were covered by human TCRbeta sequencing.

About this clone itself: No cognate antigen has been identified for it. This may be a read error: a much more frequent sequence differs by one nucleotide.

Lesional scalp punch biopsies and peripheral blood were obtained from alopecia areata patients. After PBMCs were isolated by density centrifugation and stained for CD3, CD4 and CD8, a FACSAria was used to sort CD4+ and CD8+ T cells. Alopecia areata patients who were not treated were recruited through a multicenter biomarker study. For five biomarker-study patients, blood CD8+ T cells were further sorted into NKG2D-low and NKG2D-high fractions. Receptor libraries were prepared by the immunoSEQ multiplex PCR assay. RNA was extracted from all samples and reverse transcribed into cDNA, which served as template for TCR sequencing. First-strand cDNA was synthesized with SuperScript III using a 2:1 mix of oligo-dT and random hexamers. Amplification bias was assessed with a synthetic immune receptor repertoire, and residual bias was removed computationally. In the paper's pipeline: After raw reads were preprocessed to remove errors, the CDR3 was defined following IMGT conventions as running from the conserved cysteine to phenylalanine. Clonality was calculated as 1 minus Shannon entropy normalized by log2 of the number of productive unique TCRs. Whether scalp clones were CD4 or CD8 was inferred by matching scalp TCRbeta sequences against CD4 and CD8 repertoires sorted from blood. Drawn from immuneACCESS, this table holds only the in-frame rearrangements with V and J called that TCRdb kept. Clones are partly lost; checked studies trace under half to an unresolved V gene and leave the rest unexplained. That table supplies the V and J calls and clone size; D and trimming were determined from the DNA. The sample table lists 98,000 or so clones, 50% to 60% of them with a count of one. Together, the top ten hold roughly 25% of the sample.

Counted from cysteine to phenylalanine, this CDR3 has 12 amino acids. CDR3 DNA is the only sequence kept; it has 36 bases, read in frame from the first base. Based on the germline V gene, the CDR1 and CDR2 sequences are MNHNS and SASEGT. General study outcomes and caveats: Unlike mouse skin, where gammadelta T cells dominate, normal human skin contains resident alphabeta T cells that get sequenced too, which complicates analysis of the scalp TCR repertoire. Shared TCR sequences between patients were less evident than in mice, which may be partly attributable to HLA diversity in the patient population. Compared with normal scalp, lesional scalp, particularly in alopecia totalis/universalis, had higher clonality and more expanded CD8+ clones, which suggests antigenic drive.

This clonotype originated in a human donor with alopecia areata. Recombination linked TRBV6-1 to TRBJ2-7; TRBD1 matches 7 bases in the middle. What was sequenced was NKG2D-low CD8+ T cells sorted from blood. The cell subset or site label corresponds to: sorted CD8+ NKG2D-low blood T cells. DNA sequence: TGTGCCATCCGGGACAGATCCTACGAGCAGTGCTTC. Translated, this is CAIRDRSYEQCF.